The T cell receptor (beta chain) under discussion was sequenced for a study of Ad26.COV2.S vaccination and SARS-CoV-2 variants. Trimming removed 0 bases from V and 0 bases from J, with 12 bases in between. CDR3 length: 17 amino acids. Germline CDR1 reads SGHRS; CDR2 reads YFSETQ. The data were produced by immunoSEQ multiplex PCR, yet TCRdb's version contains in-frame clones alone and is incomplete. The sample records about 400,000 clones, around 89% being singletons. Regarding treatment: roughly 19 received Ad26.COV2.S at low or high dose, single or two shots; roughly five received placebo; per-sample allocation not given. Sampling happened 63 days after the first vaccine or placebo injection.

The genes are TRBV5-1 and TRBJ1-4, with D possibly TRBD1 on 5 matching bases. The receptor comes from a person aged 18-60 years who received the Ad26.COV2.S COVID-19 vaccine or a placebo. This material consisted of peripheral blood, taken in a trial of Ad26.COV2.S vaccine versus placebo. The CDR3 nucleotides are TGCGCCAGCAGCTTGGACTTCAGGGAAGCAACTAATGAAAAACTGTTTTTT. It encodes CASSLDFREATNEKLFF.